These 20 T cell receptor beta chains came from one sample sequenced in a study of T cell responses to AZD1222 COVID-19 vaccine. Here immunoSEQ multiplex PCR was the method, and the copy in TCRdb shows in-frame clones only, minus some. The sample holds about 160,000 clones, 92% seen once. This material consisted of peripheral blood, taken 28 days after the second AZD1222 dose. The receptors derive from an adult who received the AZD1222 COVID-19 vaccine.

This clone has just one count. The chain carries TRBV27 and TRBJ1-1, with TRBD1 matching over 9 bases. This CDR3 has 12 amino acids. Germline trimming cut 6 bases from V and 5 bases from J; bases unmatched to any gene: 1. Germline assignment: CDR1 MNHEY and CDR2 SMNVEV (reference sequence). CDR3 in amino acids: CASRDRGTEAFF. In DNA form, the CDR3 reads TGTGCCAGCAGGGACAGGGGTACTGAAGCTTTCTTT.

The chain uses TRBV19 and TRBJ2-7, with 10 bases aligning to TRBD2. CDR1 is LNHDA, CDR2 SQIVND, per germline (reference sequence). J was trimmed by 3 bases and V by 6 bases; bases with no gene match: 14. The CDR3 loop spans 17 amino acids. The CDR3 sequence is CASSRTSGPLALYEQYF. CDR3 in DNA: TGTGCCAGTAGCCGGACTAGCGGTCCTTTGGCGCTCTACGAGCAGTACTTC.

V is TRBV21-1 and J is TRBJ2-7; the table's D gene call, TRBD1, was not cross checked with the DNA. TRBV21-1 is a pseudogene. This CDR3 is 13 amino acids long. The CDR3 sequence: CASSKLPVYEQYF. The CDR3 DNA is TGTGCCAGCAGCAAATTGCCAGTCTACGAGCAGTACTTC.

This chain links TRBV19 with TRBJ1-1; possibly TRBD1 for D (6 bases). Trimming stripped 6 bases from V and 0 bases from J, with 17 bases between. The CDR3 sequence is 16 residues long. Germline V CDR1 and CDR2: LNHDA, SQIVND (reference sequence). CDR3 DNA: TGTGCCAGTAGCGTCCCCCTACAGGGCTTGAACACTGAAGCTTTCTTT. This encodes CASSVPLQGLNTEAFF.

V and J are TRBV7-6 and TRBJ2-3, with D perhaps TRBD2 (5 bases). The CDR3 is 16 residues long. V lost 1 base to trimming and J lost 0 bases, with 11 bases between them. Per the germline V gene, CDR1 is SGHVS and CDR2 is FNYEAQ. The CDR3 sequence is CASSLGLAASTDTQYF. CDR3 bases: TGTGCCAGCAGCTTAGGGCTAGCAGCTAGCACAGATACGCAGTATTTT. Combining the CDR3 with reference TRBV7-6 and TRBJ2-3 gives the whole variable domain GAGVSQSPRYKVTKRGQDVALRCDPISGHVSLYWYRQALGQGPEFLTYFNYEAQQDKSGLPNDRFSAERPEGSISTLTIQRTEQRDSAMYRCASSLGLAASTDTQYFGPGTRLTVL.

The chain is built from TRBV13 and TRBJ2-1, with a tentative D call TRBD2 (6 bases). The V gene lost 5 bases and the J gene lost 3 bases, with 14 bases spanning the gap. In germline, CDR1 is PRHDT, CDR2 FYEKMQ (reference sequence). The CDR3 is 15 amino acids. This CDR3 is CASSRGLTFYNEQFF. The CDR3 nucleotides read TGTGCCAGCAGCCGGGGACTTACCTTCTACAATGAGCAGTTCTTC.

The V call is TRBV7-9, the J call TRBJ2-7; a weak D match, TRBD1 (6 bases). The germline V gene encodes CDR1 SEHNR and CDR2 FQNEAQ (reference sequence). The CDR3 has 12 residues. Trimming stripped 1 base from V and 6 bases from J, with 7 bases between. The CDR3 reads CASSLEGGEQYF. In DNA form, the CDR3 reads TGTGCCAGCAGCTTAGAAGGGGGCGAGCAGTACTTC.

The chain is built from TRBV7-9 and TRBJ2-5; 7 bases fit TRBD2. This CDR3 comprises 14 residues. Per germline, CDR1 SEHNR and CDR2 FQNEAQ (reference sequence). Losses at the gene ends were 1 base for V and 4 bases for J; bases not matched to a gene: 3. The CDR3 DNA sequence: TGTGCCAGCAGCTTAGTGGTAGCGGGAGAGACCCAGTACTTC. It translates to CASSLVVAGETQYF.

The chain joins TRBV19 to TRBJ1-5, with 10 positions matching TRBD1. CDR3 length: 14 residues. Losses at the gene ends were 6 bases for V and 8 bases for J; bases not matched to a gene: 7. The V gene's germline CDR1 is LNHDA and CDR2 SQIVND (reference sequence). CDR3 coding DNA: TGTGCCAGTAGCATCCGGGACAGGGGTGAGCCCCAGCATTTT. It codes for CASSIRDRGEPQHF. Full variable domain (outside the CDR3, taken from reference TRBV19 and TRBJ1-5): DGGITQSPKYLFRKEGQNVTLSCEQNLNHDAMYWYRQDPGQGLRLIYYSQIVNDFQKGDIAEGYSVSREKKESFPLTVTSAQKNPTAFYLCASSIRDRGEPQHFGDGTRLSIL.

The chain links TRBV19 to TRBJ1-2; D might be TRBD1 (5 bases). This CDR3 comprises 15 residues. CDR1 LNHDA and CDR2 SQIVND come from the germline V gene (reference sequence). V lost 1 base, J lost 8 bases, and 17 bases lay in between. Here the CDR3 reads CASSIAGRESFGYTF. CDR3 nucleotides: TGTGCCAGTAGTATAGCCGGCAGGGAGTCTTTCGGCTACACCTTC. The full variable domain, its missing parts supplied by reference TRBV19 and TRBJ1-2, is DGGITQSPKYLFRKEGQNVTLSCEQNLNHDAMYWYRQDPGQGLRLIYYSQIVNDFQKGDIAEGYSVSREKKESFPLTVTSAQKNPTAFYLCASSIAGRESFGYTFGSGTRLTVV.

This clone was seen only once. V usage is TRBV2 and J usage is TRBJ1-4; D may be TRBD1 (6 bases). From germline, CDR1 is SNHLY and CDR2 FYNNEI. The CDR3 contains 14 residues. Trimming pared 5 bases from V and 5 bases from J, leaving 12 bases between. The CDR3 sequence: CASSRQDGNEKLFF. CDR3 nucleotide sequence: TGTGCCAGCAGTCGACAGGACGGGAATGAAAAACTGTTTTTT. The complete variable domain, with remaining parts taken from reference TRBV2 and TRBJ1-4, reads EPEVTQTPSHQVTQMGQEVILRCVPISNHLYFYWYRQILGQKVEFLVSFYNNEISEKSEIFDDQFSVERPDGSNFTLKIRSTKLEDSAMYFCASSRQDGNEKLFFGSGTQLSVL.

A single count supports this clone. The V call is TRBV27, the J call TRBJ1-1; D perhaps matches TRBD1 (5 bases). V was cut by 6 bases and J by 0 bases, with 20 bases left in between. This CDR3 region has 17 residues. Germline CDR1 reads MNHEY; CDR2 reads SMNVEV (reference sequence). The CDR3 loop is CASSMGTYRRLNTEAFF. CDR3 in DNA: TGTGCCAGCAGCATGGGGACTTACAGGAGATTGAACACTGAAGCTTTCTTT.

This chain joins TRBV6-4 and TRBJ2-3; D is ambiguous. Looked up from germline, CDR1 is MRHNA and CDR2 is SNTAGT. Trimming stripped 3 bases from V and 6 bases from J, with 10 bases between. CDR3 length: 13 residues. CDR3 DNA: TGTGCCAGCAGTGATGGGGAAGGGGATACGCAGTATTTT. Its translation is CASSDGEGDTQYF.

This rearrangement joins TRBV5-4 to TRBJ1-3; 7 bases match TRBD1. CDR3 length: 16 residues. Trimming cost V 4 bases and J 0 bases; bases outside gene matches: 7. Per the germline V gene, CDR1 is SGHNT and CDR2 is YYREEE (reference sequence). CDR3 nucleotides: TGTGCCAGCAGCAATCCGGGACAGCCCTCTGGAAACACCATATATTTT. This encodes CASSNPGQPSGNTIYF.

This chain connects TRBV4-3 to TRBJ1-4, with D unclear. The V end lost 4 bases, the J end lost 3 bases, and 15 bases lay between the germline ends. The CDR3 covers 16 residues. Germline V gives CDR1 LGHNA, CDR2 YSLEER. The CDR3 sequence: CASSPGGTVPNEKLFF. CDR3 nucleotide sequence: TGCGCCAGCAGCCCCGGTGGAACAGTTCCTAATGAAAAACTGTTTTTT.

This clone appeared once. V is TRBV4-1 and J is TRBJ2-5, with a tentative D call TRBD2 (6 bases). The CDR3 runs to 16 residues. Germline CDR1 and CDR2: MGHRA and YSYEKL. V gave up 2 bases and J gave up 0 bases, with 13 bases separating them. Here the CDR3 reads CASSQSSRLDQETQYF. The CDR3 region has the DNA TGCGCCAGCAGCCAATCTTCCCGACTAGACCAAGAGACCCAGTACTTC.

CDR3 sequence reads: CASSLDRRPEAFF. CDR3 DNA sequence: TGTGCCAGCAGCTTGGACAGGCGCCCAGAAGCTTTCTTT. This chain joins TRBV5-4 and TRBJ1-1, with D possibly TRBD1 on 5 matching bases. The V and J ends lost 0 bases and 8 bases respectively, with 11 bases between them. This CDR3 is 13 amino acids long. The germline CDR1 and CDR2 sequences are SGHNT and YYREEE (reference sequence).

The chain employs TRBV10-2 and TRBJ1-6; no reliable D call. CDR1 and CDR2 from the germline V gene are WSHSY and SAAADI. The CDR3 is made up of 14 amino acids. Between the trimmed V and J ends, which lost 2 bases and 9 bases, there was a span of 11 bases. Here the CDR3 DNA reads TGCGCCAGCAGTGAGGGTCTTGGGTTTTCACCCCTCCACTTT. As protein: CASSEGLGFSPLHF.

This chain uses TRBV19 with TRBJ1-5; 9 nucleotides match TRBD1. V dropped 8 bases and J dropped 5; count of bases not matched to a gene: 7. CDR1 and CDR2 (germline): LNHDA, SQIVND (reference sequence). CDR3 length: 14 amino acids. CDR3 DNA: TGTGCCAGTTACAGGGGGCAGGGAGATCAGCCCCAGCATTTT. Amino acid sequence: CASYRGQGDQPQHF.

This chain joins TRBV5-4 and TRBJ2-7; 7 bases line up with TRBD1. The germline V gene has CDR1 SGHNT and CDR2 YYREEE (reference sequence). V lost 4 bases to trimming and J lost 2 bases; unmatched junction nucleotides: 9. The CDR3 consists of 15 residues. The CDR3 here is CASSKKDRAPYEQYF. CDR3 DNA: TGTGCCAGCAGCAAGAAAGACAGGGCCCCCTACGAGCAGTACTTC.